This TCR beta chain was obtained from a study of T cells in localized non-small cell lung cancer. On this clone itself: What it binds is not known.

Overall study results and limits: Heterogeneity cannot be ruled out, as sequencing used one tumor region only.

Clones were read by immunoSEQ multiplex PCR, and TCRdb kept only the in-frame ones, dropping some. The sample consists of under 95,000 clones, 80% of them appearing once. Sequencing was performed on peripheral blood, taken before any cancer treatment. The TCR comes from a female donor over 55 with stage I lung adenocarcinoma.

DNA for the CDR3: TGTGCCAGCAGCGCGACAGGGATCCCCTATAATTCACCCCTCCACTTT. Residues: CASSATGIPYNSPLHF. V and J are TRBV7-3 and TRBJ1-6, with 7 bases aligning to TRBD1. CDR3 length equals 16 residues. V was pared by 5 bases and J by 2 bases, with 6 bases of the junction left unmatched. Germline V gene sequence: CDR1 SGHTA, CDR2 FQGTGA.